The rows below give T cell receptor beta chains drawn from one sample of a study of CD8 T cells in ankylosing spondylitis. TCRdb redid the calling of the 5' RACE reads with MiXCR, one entry per CDR3 protein. The table has approximately 400,000 distinct CDR3 sequences, 17% seen once. Input material: blood, either unsorted or a sorted T cell fraction (not recorded which). These receptors all come from a male donor with ankylosing spondylitis. Both conserved end residues are part of each CDR3. D genes are given only for firm matches. Some rows have no size entry. The others give once, few or many, or a class for an expanded clone.

TRBD2,NA,TRBV20-1,TRBJ2-1,TGCAGTGCTAAACTAGCGGGAGTTAGAAATGAGCAGTTCTTC,CSAKLAGVRNEQFF
NA,NA,TRBV2,TRBJ2-1,TGTGCCAGCAGAACTCAGGTGGGAGAGCAGTTCTTC,CASRTQVGEQFF
TRBD1,NA,TRBV6-2/TRBV6-3,TRBJ1-1,TGTGCCAGCAGTTCACAGGGGGCGCCCACTGAAGCTTTCTTT,CASSSQGAPTEAFF
TRBD1,NA,TRBV28,TRBJ1-1,TGTGCCAGCAGTTTATCCGGGACAGGGGTTACTGAAGCTTTCTTT,CASSLSGTGVTEAFF
NA,NA,TRBV20-1,TRBJ2-7,TGCAGTGCAACAAAGGACAGAGAGCAGTACTTC,CSATKDREQYF
TRBD1,NA,TRBV12-3/TRBV12-4,TRBJ2-5,TGTGCCAGCAGTTTTGGACAGGGTAATTCAGAGACCCAGTACTTC,CASSFGQGNSETQYF
NA,NA,TRBV12-3/TRBV12-4,TRBJ1-2,TGTGCCAGCGCCAAGGGAGCCAACTATGGCTACACCTTC,CASAKGANYGYTF
TRBD1,few,TRBV20-1,TRBJ1-1,TGCAGTGCTACCGACAGGGTGGCTGAAGCTTTCTTT,CSATDRVAEAFF
TRBD2,few,TRBV9,TRBJ2-3,TGTGCCAGCAGCGTAAGCGGGAGGGCCGGGGGAGATACGCAGTATTTT,CASSVSGRAGGDTQYF
NA,few,TRBV20-1,TRBJ2-2,TGCAGTGCGCGGGGAGGGGGAACCGGGGAGCTGTTTTTT,CSARGGGTGELFF
NA,NA,TRBV15,TRBJ2-5,TGTGCCACCAGCAGGGGGGTGTGGGGAGAGACCCAGTACTTC,CATSRGVWGETQYF
NA,NA,TRBV28,TRBJ2-4,TGTGCCAGCAGCCTACCCTTTACTAGTGAACTCAAAAACATTCAGTACTTC,CASSLPFTSELKNIQYF
NA,many,TRBV5-1,TRBJ1-2,TGCGCCAGCAGCTTGTTAGGGGAAGCCGCAAATGGCTACACCTTC,CASSLLGEAANGYTF
NA,NA,TRBV7-6,TRBJ2-7,TGTGCCAGCAGCTTAGCGGGGGTAGCTTTCTACGAGCAGTACTTC,CASSLAGVAFYEQYF
NA,few,TRBV7-2,TRBJ2-1,TGTGCCAGCAGCTCCCGAGGAAGCGGTACGTTCTTC,CASSSRGSGTFF
NA,few,TRBV6-1,TRBJ1-5,TGTGCCAGCAGTGAAGAGGGGCACGGGAGCGGGACCCAGCATTTT,CASSEEGHGSGTQHF
NA,many,TRBV12-3/TRBV12-4,TRBJ1-5,TGTGCCAGCAGCCCTATGACAGGAGTCAATCAGCCCCAGCATTTT,CASSPMTGVNQPQHF
TRBD2,few,TRBV19,TRBJ2-5,TGTGCCAGTCGGACTAGCGGGAGTCGGGAGACCCAGTACTTC,CASRTSGSRETQYF
NA,many,TRBV12-3/TRBV12-4,TRBJ2-7,TGTGCCAGCAGTCCCCACTACGAGCAGTACTTC,CASSPHYEQYF
TRBD1,few,TRBV18,TRBJ2-1,TGTGCCAGCTCACCCCCCGGGACAGGGACCTACAATGAGCAGTTCTTC,CASSPPGTGTYNEQFF
TRBD1,NA,TRBV5-1,TRBJ1-2,TGCGCCAGCAGCCCCAGGGGGCTTGACTATGGCTACACCTTC,CASSPRGLDYGYTF
TRBD1,NA,TRBV12-3/TRBV12-4,TRBJ2-1,TGTGCCAGCAGTTTGAGAGGGACAGGAACCTACAATGAGCAGTTCTTC,CASSLRGTGTYNEQFF
NA,few,TRBV5-8,TRBJ2-5,TGTGCCAGCAGCACAACAGGCCTCTACCAAGAGACCCAGTACTTC,CASSTTGLYQETQYF
NA,few,TRBV7-9,TRBJ1-6,TGTGCCAGCAGCGCTTCAGGGAATTCACCCCTCCACTTT,CASSASGNSPLHF
NA,NA,TRBV24-1,TRBJ2-3,TGTGCCACCAGTGAGTCCGGGACGTCCAGCACAGATACGCAGTATTTT,CATSESGTSSTDTQYF
NA,few,TRBV3-1,TRBJ1-1,TGTGCCAGCAGCCGACACCAGGAAAACACTGAAGCTTTCTTT,CASSRHQENTEAFF
NA,few,TRBV6-1,TRBJ1-2,TGTGCCAGCAGCCCGGGACTCCCGGATGTCGGCGGCTACACCTTC,CASSPGLPDVGGYTF
NA,NA,TRBV28,TRBJ2-2,TGTGCCAGCAGTTTATGGGACAGACTAAACACCGGGGAGCTGTTTTTT,CASSLWDRLNTGELFF
NA,few,TRBV29-1,TRBJ2-3,TGCAGCGCGTATGGGACACCTAGCACAGATACGCAGTATTTT,CSAYGTPSTDTQYF
NA,NA,TRBV7-9,TRBJ1-1,TGTGCCAGCAGCTTAGATGTGGAGAACACTGAAGCTTTCTTT,CASSLDVENTEAFF
TRBD2,NA,TRBV29-1,TRBJ2-7,TGCAGCGTCCAATTTAGCGGGACCCCCTACGAGCAGTACTTC,CSVQFSGTPYEQYF
TRBD1,NA,TRBV7-2,TRBJ2-1,TGTGCCAGCAGCGCGAGACAGGGCAGCTCCTACAATGAGCAGTTCTTC,CASSARQGSSYNEQFF
TRBD2,NA,TRBV6-5,TRBJ2-2,TGTGCCAGCAGTTACCCTAGCGGGGGGGCGTACACCGGGGAGCTGTTTTTT,CASSYPSGGAYTGELFF
NA,NA,TRBV7-9,TRBJ2-2,TGTGCCAGCAGCAAACGACAAAGGGTTCCCGGGGAGCTGTTTTTT,CASSKRQRVPGELFF
TRBD1,NA,TRBV6-5,TRBJ1-4,TGTGCCAGCAGTTATGACAGGGCAGGGAATGAAAAACTGTTTTTT,CASSYDRAGNEKLFF
NA,NA,TRBV6-2/TRBV6-3,TRBJ2-5,TGTGCCAGCAGTTCAAACTTACAGGGTTGGGAGACCCAGTACTTC,CASSSNLQGWETQYF
NA,NA,TRBV12-5,TRBJ2-1,TGTGCTAGTGCCGTCGAGGTGGCAATAGGGCAGTTCTTC,CASAVEVAIGQFF
TRBD1,few,TRBV2,TRBJ1-2,TGTGCCAGCAGTGAATCGCCGGGACAGGGGGATGGCTACACCTTC,CASSESPGQGDGYTF
TRBD2,few,TRBV7-6,TRBJ2-1,TGTGCCAGCAGCTTAGCGGGGAGCGGGAGGTACAATGAGCAGTTCTTC,CASSLAGSGRYNEQFF
NA,few,TRBV20-1,TRBJ1-1,TGCAGTGCTATTGCGGCGCAGGTGGGCACTGAAGCTTTCTTT,CSAIAAQVGTEAFF
TRBD2,NA,TRBV20-1,TRBJ2-7,TGCAGTGCTAGAGAGGGCAGCGGGAGGGTCCACGAGCAGTACTTC,CSAREGSGRVHEQYF
NA,NA,TRBV6-5,TRBJ2-7,TGTGCCAGCAGTTACTCGGCGATGGAGTACTTC,CASSYSAMEYF
TRBD2,NA,TRBV6-1,TRBJ2-1,TGTGCCAGCAGCATCCCGGTAGGGGGGACTAGCGGGAGCAATGAGCAGTTCTTC,CASSIPVGGTSGSNEQFF
NA,NA,TRBV2,TRBJ1-2,TGTGCCAGCAGTCAAAAAGTCGCAGGGAGCTATGGCTACACCTTC,CASSQKVAGSYGYTF
TRBD2,NA,TRBV19,TRBJ2-7,TGTGCCAGTAGTATAGATCGGGGGGACGAGCAGTACTTC,CASSIDRGDEQYF
NA,many,TRBV5-1,TRBJ2-2,TGCGCCAGCAGCTTGGGTCCCGGGACCGGGGAGCTGTTTTTT,CASSLGPGTGELFF
NA,NA,TRBV5-5,TRBJ1-2,TGTGCCAGCAGCTTGAGTCCGCCAGGGGCTAACTATGGCTACACCTTC,CASSLSPPGANYGYTF
NA,few,TRBV6-1,TRBJ1-5,TGTGCCAGCAGTCAAGGGGGGGTCGGGCAGCCCCAGCATTTT,CASSQGGVGQPQHF
NA,NA,TRBV28,TRBJ2-7,TGTGCCAGCAGTTCCTTACAGGCCCCCTACGAGCAGTACTTC,CASSSLQAPYEQYF
NA,NA,TRBV5-1,TRBJ2-7,TGCGCCAGCAGCTTGGGAAACAGGGCATCATCCTACGAGCAGTACTTC,CASSLGNRASSYEQYF
NA,NA,TRBV12-3/TRBV12-4,TRBJ2-1,TGTGCCAGCATGGGGCAGGACGTGAATGAGCAGTTCTTC,CASMGQDVNEQFF
NA,NA,TRBV4-2,TRBJ2-3,TGTGCCAGCAGCCAAGTAGGACCAGATACGCAGTATTTT,CASSQVGPDTQYF
TRBD2,few,TRBV6-1,TRBJ2-1,TGTGCCAGCAGCCGAGGGACTAGCGGGAGGTCCCACAATGAGCAGTTCTTC,CASSRGTSGRSHNEQFF
NA,few,TRBV20-1,TRBJ2-1,TGCAGTGCAAATATCGGAGGTGAGCAGTTCTTC,CSANIGGEQFF
NA,NA,TRBV5-1,TRBJ1-2,TGCGCCAGCAGCCCGACAGACCGCTATGGCTACACCTTC,CASSPTDRYGYTF